The clone carrying this T cell receptor (beta chain) was recorded only once. The antigen remains unidentified. Via MiXCR, TCRdb re-called the reads, giving one row per CDR3 protein. The repertoire has hundreds of thousands of distinct CDR3 sequences, 30% to 40% of them found once; the top ten carry under 20%. The sample belongs to a study of T cell repertoires in cytomegalovirus infection. Study results and limitations: The ex vivo response was dominated by HLA-C-restricted CMV-specific TCR beta clonotypes. People with CMV and the relevant HLA were identified by cumulative public TCR beta family frequency.

The CDR3 loop spans 18 amino acids. Germline values: CDR1 LGHNA, CDR2 YNFKEQ. V lost 1 base and J lost 1, with 17 bases in between. This specimen was cultured PBMCs, taken from culture after CMV antigen stimulation. J is TRBJ2-1 and V is TRBV4-2; either TRBD1 or TRBD2 may supply D (6 bases each). This receptor was taken from a human donor in good health (CMV status not recorded). Some clones in this sample may be carry-over from other donors' samples. CDR3 amino acids: CASSQVMGGTGSYNEQFF. CDR3 coding DNA: TGTGCCAGCAGCCAAGTTATGGGAGGTACAGGGTCCTACAATGAGCAGTTCTTC.